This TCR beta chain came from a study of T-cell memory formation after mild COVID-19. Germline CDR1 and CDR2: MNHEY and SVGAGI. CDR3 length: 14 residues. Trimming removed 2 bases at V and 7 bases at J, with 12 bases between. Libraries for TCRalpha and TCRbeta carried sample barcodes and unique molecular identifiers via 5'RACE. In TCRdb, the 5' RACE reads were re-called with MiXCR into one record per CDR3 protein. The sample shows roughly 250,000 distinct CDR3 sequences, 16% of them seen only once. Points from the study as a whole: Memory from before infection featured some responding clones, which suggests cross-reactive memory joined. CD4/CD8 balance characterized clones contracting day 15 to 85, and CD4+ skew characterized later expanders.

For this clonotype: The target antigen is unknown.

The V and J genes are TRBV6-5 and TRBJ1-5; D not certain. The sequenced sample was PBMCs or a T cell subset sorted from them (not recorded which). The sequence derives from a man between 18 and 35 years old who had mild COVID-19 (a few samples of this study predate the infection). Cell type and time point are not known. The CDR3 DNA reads TGTGCCAGCAGTTACGCGGCGTCGGGGCAGCCCCAGCATTTT. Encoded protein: CASSYAASGQPQHF.